A single sample is the source of the 11 T cell receptor beta chains below, sequenced in a study of human versus mouse CDR3 diversity and MHC coevolution. Clones were read by immunoSEQ multiplex PCR, and TCRdb kept only the in-frame ones, dropping some. The table shows 50,000 to 70,000 clones, with 85% to 95% occurring only once. Sequenced sample: naive CD4+ T cells from blood. As for subset: CD45RO-negative CD62L-positive naive CD4 T cells. These receptor sequences come from a person aged 55 to 69 in good health.

The chain joins TRBV11-3 to TRBJ1-2; D unresolved. The germline gives CDR1 SGHNT, CDR2 YENEEA. Trimming took off 5 bases at V and 4 bases at J, with 20 bases between the two ends. There are 16 residues in the CDR3. The CDR3 sequence is CASSQSAGRETYGYTF. DNA for the CDR3: TGTGCCAGCAGCCAATCCGCCGGTCGGGAGACCTATGGCTACACCTTC.

The chain uses TRBV28 and TRBJ2-7, with TRBD1 matching 11 bases. The CDR3 contains 15 residues. Germline V gene data show CDR1 as MDHEN and CDR2 as SYDVKM. J gave up 4 bases and V 6 bases, and 8 bases lay outside the gene matches. CDR3 in amino acids: CASRTGTGGRYEQYF. The CDR3 DNA sequence: TGTGCCAGCAGAACCGGGACAGGGGGTCGGTACGAGCAGTACTTC.

The rearrangement joins TRBV9 to TRBJ2-5; D unresolved. Near its end, the DNA agrees better with TRBJ2-7, so the J call may be wrong. This CDR3 has 16 amino acids. The germline gives CDR1 SGDLS, CDR2 YYNGEE. CDR3 amino acids: CASSVDPPGGAYEQYF. CDR3 DNA: TGTGCCAGCAGCGTAGATCCCCCTGGCGGCGCCTACGAGCAGTACTTC.

The V call is TRBV7-2, the J call TRBJ2-3; the match to TRBD2 covers 9 bases. V lost 2 bases, J lost 4 bases, and 10 bases stayed unmatched. Germline loops: CDR1 SGHTA, CDR2 FQGNSA. The CDR3 is made up of 17 amino acids. The CDR3, as DNA: TGTGCCAGCAGCTTACGCATTAGCGGGAGTTGGGCAGATACGCAGTATTTT. Translation: CASSLRISGSWADTQYF.

The chain employs TRBV5-1 and TRBJ2-1; the match to TRBD2 covers 8 bases. Germline V gene data show CDR1 as SGHRS and CDR2 as YFSETQ. V was pared by 5 bases and J by 7 bases, with 5 bases of the junction left unmatched. This CDR3 has 13 residues. CDR3 sequence (DNA): TGCGCCAGCAGTCAAGCGGGAGTAAATGAGCAGTTCTTC. This sequence encodes CASSQAGVNEQFF.

This chain uses TRBV18 with TRBJ1-1; D call uncertain. Trimming removed 3 bases at V and 1 base at J, with 6 bases between. Per the germline V gene, CDR1 is KGHSH and CDR2 is LQKENI. CDR3 length: 13 residues. The CDR3 bases are TGTGCCAGCTCACCGAGGGAGAACACTGAAGCTTTCTTT. It yields the protein CASSPRENTEAFF. The entire variable domain, with the rest obtained from reference TRBV18 and TRBJ1-1, is as follows: NAGVMQNPRHLVRRRGQEARLRCSPMKGHSHVYWYRQLPEEGLKFMVYLQKENIIDESGMPKERFSAEFPKEGPSILRIQQVVRGDSAAYFCASSPRENTEAFFGQGTRLTVV.

On this clone: One end of the junction fails to match germline, which may point to a read error. V is TRBV2 and J is TRBJ1-5, with TRBD1 as a possible D gene (5 bases). CDR3 length: 14 amino acids. Germline V lookup: CDR1 SNHLY, CDR2 FYNNEI. Here the CDR3 reads CASKQDHSNQPRHF. The DNA for the CDR3 is TGTGCCAGCAAACAGGACCACAGCAATCAGCCCCGGCATTTT.

CDR3 DNA: TGTGCCAGCAGGCCGTATACAGGGAACGGCTATGGCTACACCTTC. This translates into CASRPYTGNGYGYTF. This chain links TRBV6-5 with TRBJ1-2; the D gene is possibly TRBD1 (6 bases). Germline-derived CDR1 and CDR2 are MNHEY and SVGAGI. Trimming took off 6 bases at V and 4 bases at J, with 18 bases between the two ends. This CDR3 spans 15 amino acids.

V is TRBV7-3 and J is TRBJ2-1, with D possibly TRBD2 on 6 matching bases. The CDR3 loop spans 17 amino acids. Germline V gene data show CDR1 as SGHTA and CDR2 as FQGTGA. V was clipped by 4 bases and J by 4 bases, with 20 bases between them. In DNA form, the CDR3 reads TGTGCCAGCAGCTCACGACTAGTCAGCATGGGATACAATGAGCAGTTCTTC. It translates to CASSSRLVSMGYNEQFF.

V gene TRBV9 combines with J gene TRBJ2-7; TRBD1 matches at 8 bases. The CDR3 runs to 17 residues. V shed 0 bases and J 1 base; nucleotides not matched to a gene: 9. The germline V gene encodes CDR1 SGDLS and CDR2 YYNGEE. DNA of the CDR3: TGTGCCAGCAGCGTAGGGACAGGGATTAGCCCTTCCTACGAGCAGTACTTC. Its translation is CASSVGTGISPSYEQYF.

A few counts support this clone. The DNA of the CDR3 is TGTGCCAGCTCCCCCGTCAGGGGGGAACAGCCCCAGCATTTT. It is translated as CASSPVRGEQPQHF. The chain links TRBV18 to TRBJ1-5, with 7 bases identical to TRBD1. Germline trimming cut 6 bases from V and 7 bases from J; bases unmatched to any gene: 9. This CDR3 has 14 amino acids. The germline CDR1 and CDR2 sequences are KGHSH and LQKENI.